This TCR beta chain appears in the sequencing data of a study of human T cells and chemical hapten exposure (dated by TCRdb to the early 2020s). The study in broad terms: For sensitization, 2% DPC in acetone was applied to a 2 cm by 2 cm area of upper inner arm skin. Peripheral blood TCR repertoire changes were tracked in vivo in alopecia patients during primary and secondary sensitization to the hapten diphenylcyclopropenone (DPC). Blood samples were taken from patients before sensitization (week 0) and at 2, 6 and about 24 weeks after DPC sensitization. Twenty-nine alopecia patients provided blood for TCR sequencing at one to four time points (pre-sensitization, 2, 6 and 24 weeks). Patch testing was performed on the upper back with Finn chambers containing 0.01% DPC, and the patch tests were scored after 6 days according to International Contact Dermatitis Research Group standards. The libraries were sequenced as a pool, and the TCR yield per sample differed mostly because of small variations in library volumes within the pool. For every blood RNA sample, sequencing covered both the TCR alpha and TCR beta chains. Patients additionally received weekly therapeutic DPC doses to the scalp throughout the approximately 25-week study period. Alopecia areata with under or over 50% scalp involvement, alopecia totalis and alopecia universalis were represented in the patient cohort, which was mostly female.

This specimen's time point label, interpreted: pre-sensitization, week 0. The treatment or condition label, read with the paper, signifies: therapeutic diphenylcyclopropenone sensitization with weekly scalp DPC. Total RNA was isolated from unfractionated whole blood collected in Tempus Blood RNA tubes. At each patch-test visit, blood was drawn before the patch test was applied. Patients were considered eligible if aged 18 to 70, diagnosed with alopecia and deemed suitable for DPC therapy, and patients were excluded if pregnant. Overall study outcomes, separate from this receptor: A positive correlation was found between the number of PT1 expanded TCRs and patch test score, with significance reached at thresholds 8, 16 and 32 but not 4. Alopecia, a presumed autoimmune disease, was present in all patients, so the immune response of the patients might differ from that of healthy individuals. Repeated subsampling changed both the strength of the expansion versus patch-test correlation and the threshold at which that correlation became significant. Expanded TCRs formed significantly more large CDR3 similarity clusters than pre-sensitization or healthy control sets, consistent with antigen-driven responses. DPC sensitization did not change the number of TCRs with a frequency above 1 in 1000, and there was no evidence of changes in global repertoire structure.

The library was built by means of RACE. The sequencing machine was a NextSeq 500. Library preparation attached unique molecular identifiers to individual cDNA molecules for quantitative, reproducible TCR counting. In the original analysis: Samples had a median of 95,638 TCRs, with a range from about 23,224 to 700,000. V, J and CDR3 annotation of the TCR reads was performed with the Decombinator software suite. For the PS versus PT1 abundance plots, all samples were subsampled to the same number of TCRs (28,000). Expanded TCRs were defined as absent before sensitization and observed at least eight times at the 2-week time point. The public reads were run again by TCRdb, first through fastp at Q25 and then through MiXCR, and only productive beta chains were kept. Duplicate CDR3 protein sequences are folded into a single record with the most common DNA and genes. What appears here as the V and J calls and clone size reflects TCRdb's work, not the paper's. This sample lists tens of thousands of distinct CDR3 sequences; about a tenth were detected once. The top ten constitute less than 35% of the sample.

Cut back by 6 bases and 10 bases, the V and J ends lie 16 bases apart. Including cysteine and phenylalanine, the CDR3 has 13 amino acids. Only the CDR3 region is kept as DNA, spanning 39 bases read in frame from base 1. Regarding this clonotype: There is no known antigen for this receptor. Per-base qualities were not stored, and no clone one base away is much larger.

This TCR was recovered from a middle-aged man with alopecia areata. Some clones in this sample may be carry-over from other donors' samples. This specimen was whole blood, taken in connection with sensitization to the hapten diphenylcyclopropenone (DPC). The chain employs TRBV12-3 or TRBV12-4 and TRBJ2-4, with the D segment possibly TRBD1 or TRBD2, each aligning over 5 bases. The CDR3 has the sequence CASRRSGTEIQYF. The DNA is TGTGCCAGCAGAAGATCCGGGACGGAGATTCAGTACTTC.